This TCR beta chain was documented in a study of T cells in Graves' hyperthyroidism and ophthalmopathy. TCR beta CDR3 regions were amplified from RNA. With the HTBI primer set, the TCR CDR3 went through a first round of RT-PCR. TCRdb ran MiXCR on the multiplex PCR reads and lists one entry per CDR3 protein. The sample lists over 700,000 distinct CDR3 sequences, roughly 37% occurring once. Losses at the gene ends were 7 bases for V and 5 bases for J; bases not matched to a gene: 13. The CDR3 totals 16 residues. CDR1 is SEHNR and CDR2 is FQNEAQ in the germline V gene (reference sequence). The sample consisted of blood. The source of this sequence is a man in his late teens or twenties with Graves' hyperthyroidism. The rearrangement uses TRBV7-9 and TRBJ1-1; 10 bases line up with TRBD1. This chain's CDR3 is CASNDLGDRGGTEAFF. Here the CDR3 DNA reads TGTGCCAGCAACGACTTAGGGGACAGGGGAGGTACTGAAGCTTTCTTT.